This is a list of T cell receptor beta chains from one sample in a study of T and B cells in COVID-19 patients. From the multiplex PCR reads, TCRdb called clonotypes with MiXCR, one entry per CDR3 protein. Here the sample spans 20,000 to 25,000 distinct CDR3 sequences, around 30% being singletons. Source material: blood. These receptors were collected from a human donor who had recovered from COVID-19. Both conserved end residues are part of each CDR3.

j_gene | v_gene | CDR3aa
TRBJ2-7 | TRBV27 | CASSSVLAGKDEQYF
TRBJ1-2 | TRBV11-1 | CDSSLDSGTDYGYTF
TRBJ1-1 | TRBV6-5 | CASKSRTGSRRGMNTEAFF
TRBJ2-2 | TRBV7-2 | CASSLAAHTGELFF
TRBJ1-1 | TRBV12-3/TRBV12-4 | CASSLGRRVAFF
TRBJ2-4 | TRBV30 | CAWSYRGLGIQYF
TRBJ2-7 | TRBV12-3/TRBV12-4 | CASSLRGYEQYF
TRBJ2-7 | TRBV30 | CAWADRGFSYEQYF
TRBJ2-3 | TRBV5-3 | CASSSGQASTDTQYF
TRBJ1-2 | TRBV6-5 | CASSSGTGGGYTF
TRBJ2-1 | TRBV5-6 | CASSSGTGYNEQFF
TRBJ1-3 | TRBV29-1 | CSVEAGNTIYF
TRBJ2-2 | TRBV11-1 | CASSLGASYGELFF
TRBJ1-4 | TRBV27 | CASKQGYANEKLFF